This T cell receptor (beta chain) was sequenced in a study of T cells in Graves' hyperthyroidism and ophthalmopathy. Germline values: CDR1 SGDLS, CDR2 YYNGEE. V was cut by 4 bases and J by 6 bases, with 13 bases left in between. This CDR3 comprises 13 residues. It was RNA transcripts that yielded the amplified TCR beta CDR3 regions. First-round RT-PCR of the TCR CDR3 relied on the HTBI primer set. TCRdb re-analysed the multiplex PCR reads in MiXCR, keeping a single row per CDR3 protein. Seen here are about 250,000 distinct CDR3 sequences, roughly 15% observed once, and the top ten hold about 33%. Sequenced material: blood. This sequence was found in a woman in her fifties or sixties with Graves' hyperthyroidism that later progressed to Graves' ophthalmopathy. The J gene is TRBJ1-1, the V gene TRBV9; D unclear. The CDR3 region is CASSSPRRSEAFF. CDR3 coding DNA: TGTGCCAGCAGCTCACCTAGACGGTCTGAAGCTTTCTTT.